This T cell receptor (beta chain) was sequenced in a study of OX40 agonist ivuxolimab in advanced cancers. Describing the broader study: Ivuxolimab was a fully human IgG2 agonistic monoclonal antibody targeting the costimulatory receptor OX40 (CD134). Peripheral TCRbeta sequencing aimed to test whether ivuxolimab altered TCR sequence diversity and caused clonal T-cell expansion. Intravenous ivuxolimab was administered to patients every 2 weeks at six dose levels: 0.01, 0.1, 0.3, 1.5, 3 and 10 mg/kg. In the dose-escalation cohort, around 80% of patients were male, and the mean age was approximately 60 years with a range of about 20 to 79. Three dose-escalation patients achieved partial responses, one with hepatocellular carcinoma and two with cutaneous melanoma. The paper covers the monotherapy dose-escalation part of the phase I ivuxolimab trial, which included N of about 51 patients. Among the 50 to 55 dose-escalation patients, 19 had hepatocellular carcinoma, 15 or so melanoma, 9 renal cell carcinoma and 9 head and neck cancer. Prior anti-PD-1, anti-PD-L1 or anti-CTLA-4 therapy was permitted, and 40% to 50% of dose-escalation patients had received checkpoint inhibitors.

Overall study results and their limits: Low levels of normalized T-cell clonal expansion were also seen in some nonresponding patients. After ivuxolimab, expanded clones were on average more numerous among CD8+ T cells than among CD4+ T cells. Antigen specificity was not determined for the clonally expanded peripheral T cells. In partial responders in the 0.1-3.0 mg/kg groups, normalized peripheral clonal expansion was found to be among the lowest, especially among CD8+ T cells. At doses of 0.1 to 3.0 mg/kg, clonal expansion of both CD4+ and CD8+ T cells in blood was seen between baseline and week 6.

This clone was seen a single time. The antigen this receptor binds is unknown. The input lacks base qualities; no much larger clone sits a single base away. Patients with autoimmune disease history or receiving systemic immunosuppression were excluded from the trial. Peripheral blood for TCR sequencing was drawn from every dose cohort at baseline, at cycle 4 day 1 and at cycle 7 day 1. The samples were drawn from a first-in-human, open-label, multicenter phase I dose-escalation trial of ivuxolimab. Adults with locally advanced or metastatic melanoma, renal cell, hepatocellular, or head and neck squamous cell carcinoma were enrolled in the trial. Before TCR sequencing, CD4+ T cells and CD8+ T cells from peripheral blood were sorted into separate populations. Genomic DNA was extracted from sorted cells for sequencing of the TCRbeta CDR3 region. The immunoSEQ Assay was used to sequence the TCRbeta CDR3 regions. Sourced from immuneACCESS, this table was stored by TCRdb with only in-frame sequences that have V and J called. A share of the clones is absent; for the studies checked, an unresolved V gene accounts for under half, and the remainder has no known explanation. This sample is represented by 100,000 to 150,000 clones; around 90% of them were singletons. The ten most abundant clones make up about 0.81% of the sample.

At the junction V is shortened by 2 bases and J by 8 bases; bases outside the gene matches: 14. Based on the germline V gene, the CDR1 and CDR2 sequences are LGHNA and YNFKEQ. Its CDR3 holds 19 amino acids, cysteine through phenylalanine. Only the CDR3 DNA is retained, 57 bases long and in frame from the first base. Sequencing was performed on CD4+ or CD8+ T cells sorted from blood, taken in a trial of the OX40 agonist ivuxolimab. This sequence originates from an adult with an advanced solid tumor such as melanoma, head and neck, liver or kidney cancer. The rearranged chain carries TRBV4-2 and TRBJ2-2, with 13 bases matching TRBD2. The CDR3 region has the sequence CASSQPQARTSGRSGELFF. In nucleotides, the sequence is TGTGCCAGCAGCCAACCCCAAGCTCGGACTAGCGGGAGATCGGGGGAGCTGTTTTTT.